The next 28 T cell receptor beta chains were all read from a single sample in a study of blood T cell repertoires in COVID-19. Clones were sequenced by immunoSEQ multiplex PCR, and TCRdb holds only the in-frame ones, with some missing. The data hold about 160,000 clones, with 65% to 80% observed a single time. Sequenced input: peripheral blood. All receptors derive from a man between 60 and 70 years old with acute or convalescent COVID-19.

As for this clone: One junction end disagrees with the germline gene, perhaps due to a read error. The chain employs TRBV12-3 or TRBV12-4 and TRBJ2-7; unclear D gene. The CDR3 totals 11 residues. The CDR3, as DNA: TGTGCCAGCAGTTTTTCCTCCGAGCAGTACTTC. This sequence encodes CASSFSSEQYF.

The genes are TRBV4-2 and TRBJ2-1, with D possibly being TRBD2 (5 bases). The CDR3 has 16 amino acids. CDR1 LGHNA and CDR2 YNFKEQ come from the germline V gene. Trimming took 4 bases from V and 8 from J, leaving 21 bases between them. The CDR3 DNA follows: TGTGCCAGCAGCCGAAGGACCCAGAGGGAAGCGGATGAGCAGTTCTTC. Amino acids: CASSRRTQREADEQFF.

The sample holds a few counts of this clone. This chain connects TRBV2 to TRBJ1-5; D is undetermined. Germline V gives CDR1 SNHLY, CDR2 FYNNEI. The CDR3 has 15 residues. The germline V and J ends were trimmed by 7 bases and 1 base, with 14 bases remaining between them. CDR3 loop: CASKESGESNQPQHF. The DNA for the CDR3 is TGTGCCAGCAAAGAGTCCGGGGAGAGCAATCAGCCCCAGCATTTT.

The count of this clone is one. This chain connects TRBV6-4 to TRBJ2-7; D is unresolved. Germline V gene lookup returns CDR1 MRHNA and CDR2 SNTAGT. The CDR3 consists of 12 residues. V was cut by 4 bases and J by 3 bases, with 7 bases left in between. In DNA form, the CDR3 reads TGTGCCAGCAGTGTTCATAGCTACGAGCAGTACTTC. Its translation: CASSVHSYEQYF.

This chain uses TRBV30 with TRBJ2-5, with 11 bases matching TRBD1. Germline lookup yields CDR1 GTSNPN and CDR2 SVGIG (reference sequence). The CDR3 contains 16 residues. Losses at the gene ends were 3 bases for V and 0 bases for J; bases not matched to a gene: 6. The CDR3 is CAWSGQGAGYQETQYF. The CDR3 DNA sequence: TGTGCCTGGAGCGGACAGGGGGCGGGGTACCAAGAGACCCAGTACTTC.

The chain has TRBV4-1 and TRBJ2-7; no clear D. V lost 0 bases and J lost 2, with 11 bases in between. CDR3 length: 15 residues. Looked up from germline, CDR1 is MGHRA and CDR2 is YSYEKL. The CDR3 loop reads CASSQDSEETYEQYF. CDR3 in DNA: TGCGCCAGCAGCCAAGATTCAGAGGAAACCTACGAGCAGTACTTC.

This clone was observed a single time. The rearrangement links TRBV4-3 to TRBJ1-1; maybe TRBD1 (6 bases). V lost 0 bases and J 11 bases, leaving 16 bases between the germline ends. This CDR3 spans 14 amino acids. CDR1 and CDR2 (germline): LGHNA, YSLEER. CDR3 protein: CASSQEYRVREAFF. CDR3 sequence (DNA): TGCGCCAGCAGCCAAGAATACAGGGTAAGAGAGGCTTTCTTT.

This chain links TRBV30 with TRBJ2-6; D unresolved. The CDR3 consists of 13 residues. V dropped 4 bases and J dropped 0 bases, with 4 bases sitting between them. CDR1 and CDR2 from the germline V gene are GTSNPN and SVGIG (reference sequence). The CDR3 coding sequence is TGTGCCTGGACAGTCTCTGGGGCCAACGTCCTGACTTTC. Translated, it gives CAWTVSGANVLTF.

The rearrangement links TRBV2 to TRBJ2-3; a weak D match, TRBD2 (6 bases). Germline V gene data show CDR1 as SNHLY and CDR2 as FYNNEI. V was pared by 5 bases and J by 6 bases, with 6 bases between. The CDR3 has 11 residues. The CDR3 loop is CASSREDTQYF. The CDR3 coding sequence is TGTGCCAGCAGTCGGGAGGATACGCAGTATTTT.

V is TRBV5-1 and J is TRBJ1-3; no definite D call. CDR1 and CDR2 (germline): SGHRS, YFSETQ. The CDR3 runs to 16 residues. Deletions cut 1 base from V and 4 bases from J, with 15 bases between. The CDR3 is CASSLFTAESGNTIYF. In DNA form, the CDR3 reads TGCGCCAGCAGCTTGTTTACTGCGGAATCCGGAAACACCATATATTTT.

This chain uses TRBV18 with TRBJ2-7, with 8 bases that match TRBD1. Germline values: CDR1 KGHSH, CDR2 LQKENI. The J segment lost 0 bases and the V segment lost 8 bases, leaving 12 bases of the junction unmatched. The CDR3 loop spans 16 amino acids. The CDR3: CASGPGNQGASYEQYF. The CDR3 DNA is TGTGCCAGCGGCCCGGGAAATCAGGGGGCCTCCTACGAGCAGTACTTC.

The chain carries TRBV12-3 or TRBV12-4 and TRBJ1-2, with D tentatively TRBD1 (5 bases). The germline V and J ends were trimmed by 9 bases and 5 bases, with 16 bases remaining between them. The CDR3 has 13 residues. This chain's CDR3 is CASRRGFYYGYTF. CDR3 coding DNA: TGTGCCAGTAGAAGGGGATTTTATTATGGCTACACCTTC.

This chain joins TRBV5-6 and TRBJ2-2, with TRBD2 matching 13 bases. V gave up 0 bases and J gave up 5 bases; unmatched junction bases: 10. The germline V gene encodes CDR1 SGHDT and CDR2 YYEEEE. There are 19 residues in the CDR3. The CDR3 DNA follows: TGTGCCAGCAGCTTGGGTCCCCCTACTAGCGGGGGGGATACCGGGGAGCTGTTTTTT. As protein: CASSLGPPTSGGDTGELFF.

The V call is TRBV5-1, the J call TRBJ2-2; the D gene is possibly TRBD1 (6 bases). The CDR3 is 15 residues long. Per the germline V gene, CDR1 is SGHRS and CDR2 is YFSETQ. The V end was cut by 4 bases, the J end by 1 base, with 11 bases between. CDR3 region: CASSPGTMNTGELFF. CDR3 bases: TGCGCCAGCAGCCCCGGGACAATGAACACCGGGGAGCTGTTTTTT.

The CDR3 region is CASSQAGLVDTQYF. The CDR3 DNA is TGCGCCAGCAGCCAAGCCGGGTTAGTAGATACGCAGTATTTT. The rearrangement links TRBV4-1 to TRBJ2-3; D gene unclear. V was cut by 1 base and J by 5 bases, with 10 bases left in between. The germline V gene encodes CDR1 MGHRA and CDR2 YSYEKL. This CDR3 has 14 residues.

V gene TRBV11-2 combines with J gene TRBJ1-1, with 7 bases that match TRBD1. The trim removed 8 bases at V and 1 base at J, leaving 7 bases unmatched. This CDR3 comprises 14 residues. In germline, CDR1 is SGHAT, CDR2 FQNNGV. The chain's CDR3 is CASETGQANTEAFF. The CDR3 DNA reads TGTGCCAGCGAAACAGGACAGGCGAACACTGAAGCTTTCTTT.

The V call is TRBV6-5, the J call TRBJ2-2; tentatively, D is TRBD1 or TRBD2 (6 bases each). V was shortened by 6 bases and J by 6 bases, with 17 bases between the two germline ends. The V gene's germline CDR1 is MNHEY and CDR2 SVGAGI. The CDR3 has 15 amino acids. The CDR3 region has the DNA TGTGCCAGCAGCTACGGGGGCCCCTTGGCCGGGGAGCTGTTTTTT. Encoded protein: CASSYGGPLAGELFF.

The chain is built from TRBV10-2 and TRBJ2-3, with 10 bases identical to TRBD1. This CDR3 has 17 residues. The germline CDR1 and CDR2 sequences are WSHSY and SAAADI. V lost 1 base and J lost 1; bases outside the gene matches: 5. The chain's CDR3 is CASSEFGTGEGTDTQYF. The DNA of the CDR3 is TGCGCCAGCAGTGAGTTCGGGACAGGGGAAGGCACAGATACGCAGTATTTT.

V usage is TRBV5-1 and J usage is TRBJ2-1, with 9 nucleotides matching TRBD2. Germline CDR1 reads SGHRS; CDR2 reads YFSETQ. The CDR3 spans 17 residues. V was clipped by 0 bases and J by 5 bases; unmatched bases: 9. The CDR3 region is CASSLAPGSGGHNEQFF. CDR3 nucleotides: TGCGCCAGCAGCTTGGCCCCAGGGAGCGGGGGGCACAATGAGCAGTTCTTC. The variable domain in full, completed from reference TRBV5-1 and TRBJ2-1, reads KAGVTQTPRYLIKTRGQQVTLSCSPISGHRSVSWYQQTPGQGLQFLFEYFSETQRNKGNFPGRFSGRQFSNSRSEMNVSTLELGDSALYLCASSLAPGSGGHNEQFFGPGTRLTVL.

CDR3 residues: CASSQEALAGGYEQFF. CDR3 nucleotides: TGCGCCAGCAGCCAAGAGGCACTAGCGGGGGGCTATGAGCAGTTCTTC. V usage is TRBV4-3 and J usage is TRBJ2-1; TRBD2 matches 12 bases. Trimming took 0 bases from V and 8 from J; bases not matched to a gene: 5. The CDR3 loop spans 16 amino acids. From germline, CDR1 is LGHNA and CDR2 YSLEER.

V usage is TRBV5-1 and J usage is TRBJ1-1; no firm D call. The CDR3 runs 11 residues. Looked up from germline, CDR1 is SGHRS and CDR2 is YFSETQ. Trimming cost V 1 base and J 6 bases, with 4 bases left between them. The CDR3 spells CASSLQAEAFF. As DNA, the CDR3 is TGCGCCAGCAGCTTGCAGGCTGAAGCTTTCTTT.

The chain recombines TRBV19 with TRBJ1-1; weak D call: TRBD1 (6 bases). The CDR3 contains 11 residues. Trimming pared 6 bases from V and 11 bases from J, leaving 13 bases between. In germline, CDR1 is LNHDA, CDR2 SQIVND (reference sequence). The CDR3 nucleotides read TGTGCCAGTAGCGAACAGGGTTGGGCTTTCTTT. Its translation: CASSEQGWAFF.

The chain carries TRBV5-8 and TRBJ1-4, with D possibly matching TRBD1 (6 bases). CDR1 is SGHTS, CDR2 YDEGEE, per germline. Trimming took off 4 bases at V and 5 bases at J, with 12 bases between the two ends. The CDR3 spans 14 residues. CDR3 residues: CASSTGQPNEKLFF. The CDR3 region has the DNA TGTGCCAGCAGCACCGGACAGCCGAATGAAAAACTGTTTTTT.

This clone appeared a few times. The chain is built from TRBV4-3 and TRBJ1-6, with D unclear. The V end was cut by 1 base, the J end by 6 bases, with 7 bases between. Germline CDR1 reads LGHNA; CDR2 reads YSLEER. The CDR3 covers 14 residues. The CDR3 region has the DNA TGCGCCAGCAGCCAAGGACGGGGTAATTCACCCCTCCACTTT. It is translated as CASSQGRGNSPLHF.

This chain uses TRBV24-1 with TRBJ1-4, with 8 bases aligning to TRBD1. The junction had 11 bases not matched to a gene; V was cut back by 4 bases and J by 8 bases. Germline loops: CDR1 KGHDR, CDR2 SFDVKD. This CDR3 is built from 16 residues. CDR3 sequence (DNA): TGTGCCACCAGTGACCCCGGACAGGGCCCAACCGAAAAACTGTTTTTT. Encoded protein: CATSDPGQGPTEKLFF.

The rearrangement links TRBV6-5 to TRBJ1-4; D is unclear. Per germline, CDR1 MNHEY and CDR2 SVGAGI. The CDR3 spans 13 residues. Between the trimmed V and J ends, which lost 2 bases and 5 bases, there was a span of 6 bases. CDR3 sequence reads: CASSYTPNEKLFF. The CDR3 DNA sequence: TGTGCCAGCAGTTACACACCAAATGAAAAACTGTTTTTT.

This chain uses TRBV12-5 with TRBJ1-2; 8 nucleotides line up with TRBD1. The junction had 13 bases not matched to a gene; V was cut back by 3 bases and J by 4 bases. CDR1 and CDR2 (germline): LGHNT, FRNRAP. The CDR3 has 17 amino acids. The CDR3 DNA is TGTGCTAGTGGTTTCTCAATGACAGGGGATCCCTTCTATGGCTACACCTTC. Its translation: CASGFSMTGDPFYGYTF.

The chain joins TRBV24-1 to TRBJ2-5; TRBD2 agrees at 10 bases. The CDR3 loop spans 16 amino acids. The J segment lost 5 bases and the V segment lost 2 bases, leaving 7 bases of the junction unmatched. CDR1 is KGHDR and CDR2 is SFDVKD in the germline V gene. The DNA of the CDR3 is TGTGCCACCAGTGATTACGCTAGCGGGGGCGGTGAGACCCAGTACTTC. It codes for CATSDYASGGGETQYF.